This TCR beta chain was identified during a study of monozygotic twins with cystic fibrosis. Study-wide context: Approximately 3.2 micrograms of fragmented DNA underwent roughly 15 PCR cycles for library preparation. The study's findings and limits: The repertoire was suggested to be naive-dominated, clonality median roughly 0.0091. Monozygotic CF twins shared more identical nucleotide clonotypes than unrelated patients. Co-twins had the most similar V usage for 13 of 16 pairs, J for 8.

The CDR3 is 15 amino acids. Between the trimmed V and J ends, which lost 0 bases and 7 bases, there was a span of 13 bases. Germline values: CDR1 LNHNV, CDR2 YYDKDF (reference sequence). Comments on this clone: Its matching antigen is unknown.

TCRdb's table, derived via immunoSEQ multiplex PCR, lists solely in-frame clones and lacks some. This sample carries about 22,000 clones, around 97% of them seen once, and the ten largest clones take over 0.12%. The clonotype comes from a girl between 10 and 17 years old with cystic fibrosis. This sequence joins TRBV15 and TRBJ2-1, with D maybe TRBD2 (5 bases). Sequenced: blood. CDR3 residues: CATSRDPPRGNEQFF. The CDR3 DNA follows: TGTGCCACCAGCAGAGATCCCCCCCGGGGAAATGAGCAGTTCTTC. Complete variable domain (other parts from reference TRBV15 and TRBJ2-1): DAMVIQNPRYQVTQFGKPVTLSCSQTLNHNVMYWYQQKSSQAPKLLFHYYDKDFNNEADTPDNFQSRRPNTSFCFLDIRSPGLGDTAMYLCATSRDPPRGNEQFFGPGTRLTVL.